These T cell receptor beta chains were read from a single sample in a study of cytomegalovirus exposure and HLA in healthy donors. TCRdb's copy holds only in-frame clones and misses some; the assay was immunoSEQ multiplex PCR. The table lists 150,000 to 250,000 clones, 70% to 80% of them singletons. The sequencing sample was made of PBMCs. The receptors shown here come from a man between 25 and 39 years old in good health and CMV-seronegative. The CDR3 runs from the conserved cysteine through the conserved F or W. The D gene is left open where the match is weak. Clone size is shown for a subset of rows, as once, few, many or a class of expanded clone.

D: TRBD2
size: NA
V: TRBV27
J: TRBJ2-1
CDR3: CASSSGLTYNEQFF
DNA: TGTGCCAGCAGTTCGGGACTAACCTACAATGAGCAGTTCTTC

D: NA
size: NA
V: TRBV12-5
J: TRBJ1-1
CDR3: CASGRDSEAFF
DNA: TGTGCTAGTGGTCGCGACTCTGAAGCTTTCTTT

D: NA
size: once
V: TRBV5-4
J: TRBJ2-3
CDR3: CASSSTVTDTQYF
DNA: TGTGCCAGCAGCTCGACAGTCACAGATACGCAGTATTTT

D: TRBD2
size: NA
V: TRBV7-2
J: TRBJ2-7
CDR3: CASSLVGGLAGGYSYEQYF
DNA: TGTGCCAGCAGCTTAGTCGGGGGACTAGCGGGAGGTTACTCCTACGAGCAGTACTTC

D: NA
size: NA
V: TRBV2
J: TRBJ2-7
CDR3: CASGLAGFSYEQYF
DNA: TGTGCCAGCGGGCTGGCAGGGTTTTCCTACGAGCAGTACTTC

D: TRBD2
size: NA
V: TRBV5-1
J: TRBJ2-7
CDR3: CASSELSGRESEQYF
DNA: TGCGCCAGCAGCGAGTTAAGCGGGAGGGAGAGCGAGCAGTACTTC

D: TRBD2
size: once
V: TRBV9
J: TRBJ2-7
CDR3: CASSAGGAASYEQYF
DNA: TGTGCCAGCAGCGCGGGGGGAGCGGCTTCCTACGAGCAGTACTTC

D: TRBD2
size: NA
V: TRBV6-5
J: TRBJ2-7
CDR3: CASRGEGSLSYEQYF
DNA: TGTGCCAGCAGGGGGGAGGGGTCCTTGTCCTACGAGCAGTACTTC

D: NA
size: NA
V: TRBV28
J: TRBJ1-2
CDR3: CASSFLADYGYTF
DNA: TGTGCCAGCAGTTTCTTGGCAGACTATGGCTACACCTTC

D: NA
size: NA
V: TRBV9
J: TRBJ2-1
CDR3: CASSPRTGFYNEQFF
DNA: TGTGCCAGCAGCCCCCGGACTGGATTCTACAATGAGCAGTTCTTC

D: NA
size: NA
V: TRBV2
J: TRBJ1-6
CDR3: CASRNDRSWNSPLHF
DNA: TGTGCCAGCAGGAATGACAGGTCCTGGAATTCACCCCTCCACTTT

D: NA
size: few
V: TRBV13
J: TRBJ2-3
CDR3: CASSRIQGSTDTQYF
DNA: TGTGCCAGCAGCCGGATCCAGGGGAGTACAGATACGCAGTATTTT

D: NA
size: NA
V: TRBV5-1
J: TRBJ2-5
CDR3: CASSSGKQETQYF
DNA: TGCGCCAGCAGCTCCGGGAAGCAAGAGACCCAGTACTTC

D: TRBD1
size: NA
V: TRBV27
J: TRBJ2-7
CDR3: CASSLSPGQNYEQYF
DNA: TGTGCCAGCAGTTTATCGCCGGGACAGAACTACGAGCAGTACTTC

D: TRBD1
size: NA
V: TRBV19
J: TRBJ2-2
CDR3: CASSITGGSVGELFF
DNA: TGTGCCAGTAGTATAACAGGGGGCTCTGTCGGGGAGCTGTTTTTT

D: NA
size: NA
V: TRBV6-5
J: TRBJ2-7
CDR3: CASSYSQGLSYEQYF
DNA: TGTGCCAGCAGTTACTCTCAGGGTCTGTCGTACGAGCAGTACTTC

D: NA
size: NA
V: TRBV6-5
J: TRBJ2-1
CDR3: CASSRGSSYNEQFF
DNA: TGTGCCAGCAGTCGGGGGAGCTCCTACAATGAGCAGTTCTTC

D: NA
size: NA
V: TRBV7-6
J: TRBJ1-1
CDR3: CASSLRQGSTEAFF
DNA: TGTGCCAGCAGCTTAAGGCAGGGGAGCACTGAAGCTTTCTTT

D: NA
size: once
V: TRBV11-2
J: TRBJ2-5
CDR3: CASRHGGTYQETQYF
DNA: TGTGCCAGCAGGCATGGGGGGACCTACCAAGAGACCCAGTACTTC

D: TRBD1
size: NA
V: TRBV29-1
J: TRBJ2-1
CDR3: CSVGQLLNNEQFF
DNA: TGCAGCGTGGGACAGCTGCTTAACAATGAGCAGTTCTTC